This note documents a single TCR beta chain sequence. The sample is drawn from a study of blood T cells in healthy people across ages. Primers used in a second PCR of roughly 7 to 12 cycles were a sample-barcoded 5' primer and a J-beta primer mix. TCRdb re-derived calls from the 5' RACE reads in MiXCR, one entry per CDR3 protein. The sample consists of about 1.4 million distinct CDR3 sequences, approximately 60% of them appearing once. The V end was cut by 2 bases, the J end by 0 bases, with 25 bases between. This CDR3 is 20 amino acids long. The germline CDR1 and CDR2 sequences are MNHEY and SMNVEV (reference sequence). Each donor was a healthy Caucasian individual from Russia, aged about 6 to 90. Drawing of peripheral blood yielded about 9.8 milliliters from each donor.

The origin of this receptor is a young man in good health. Sample: blood. The J gene is TRBJ1-1, the V gene TRBV27; no clear D. The DNA for the CDR3 is TGTGCCAGCAGTTTAGAAGCTCTCGCGATGTTAGGCGACCTGAACACTGAAGCTTTCTTT. Translation: CASSLEALAMLGDLNTEAFF.